The table lists the clone carrying this T cell receptor (beta chain) with a few counts. No antigen is known for it. One entry per CDR3 protein, called by TCRdb with MiXCR from the RT-PCR reads. The sample has hundreds of thousands of distinct CDR3 sequences, approximately 10% seen once. This record comes from a study of response to subunit inactivated influenza vaccine. The germline CDR1 and CDR2 sequences are MNHNS and SASEGT. The CDR3 covers 14 residues. The V end lost 6 bases, the J end lost 2 bases, and 13 bases lay between the germline ends. Broader study findings: Authors suggested each seasonal flu vaccination may recruit only limited numbers of new T cells.

Sample: PBMCs from blood, taken on the day of vaccination. The chain carries TRBV6-1 and TRBJ1-2; D gene ambiguous. This TCR was recovered from a man in his fifties who received an inactivated influenza vaccine. The CDR3 spells CASRRNGVNYGYTF. CDR3 DNA: TGTGCCAGCAGACGAAACGGGGTAAACTATGGCTACACCTTC.